This is a list of T cell receptor beta chains from one sample in a study of shared clonotypes between healthy human individuals. TCRdb's table, derived via immunoSEQ multiplex PCR, lists solely in-frame clones and lacks some. The sample carries about 2.1 million clones, around 95% recorded once. Sequencing was performed on naive CD8+ T cells from PBMCs. These receptors were obtained from a man between 18 and 35 years old in good health. Some clones in this sample may be carry-over from other donors' samples. CDR3s include the opening cysteine and the closing phenylalanine or tryptophan. The D gene is left open where the match is weak.

d_gene	v_gene	j_gene	CDR3aa
NA	TRBV5-1	TRBJ2-7	CASSFARDEQYF
NA	TRBV4-1	TRBJ2-7	CASSQVGRSYEQYF
TRBD2	TRBV9	TRBJ2-7	CASSSHGTSGMYEQYF
NA	TRBV6-5	TRBJ2-3	CASSYRGTSYDTQYF
NA	TRBV18	TRBJ1-4	CASSPQRATNEKLFF
TRBD2	TRBV19	TRBJ2-7	CASSKDGTNYEQYF
TRBD2	TRBV9	TRBJ2-2	CASSDPGLAETDTGELFF
NA	TRBV6-1	TRBJ2-1	CASSESSSYNEQFF
NA	TRBV11-2	TRBJ1-5	CASSLGGAQPQHF
NA	TRBV10-3	TRBJ2-5	CAISEGEGSGTQYF
NA	TRBV5-5	TRBJ2-7	CASSVGTYYEQYF
NA	TRBV6-1	TRBJ1-1	CASREWVNTEAFF
NA	TRBV6-5	TRBJ2-7	CASSTDSVHYEQYF
TRBD1	TRBV5-6	TRBJ2-7	CASSPGTGLYEQYF
NA	TRBV4-1	TRBJ2-7	CASSPGGTYEQYF
NA	TRBV27	TRBJ2-1	CASSGAQPPFGYNEQFF
NA	TRBV27	TRBJ2-7	CASSSKAPGPGTEQYF
NA	TRBV6-6	TRBJ1-1	CATGGGTEAFF
NA	TRBV5-1	TRBJ1-1	CASSFFDNTEAFF
TRBD2	TRBV6-5	TRBJ2-7	CASRIAGDYEQYF
TRBD2	TRBV4-3	TRBJ2-3	CASSQGLAGLTDTQYF
TRBD1	TRBV9	TRBJ2-5	CASSVNRGGETQYF
NA	TRBV7-9	TRBJ2-2	CASSQEPFRGELFF
NA	TRBV6-5	TRBJ2-7	CASSMGWLDYEQYF
NA	TRBV5-1	TRBJ1-2	CASSLEAGEVYGYTF
TRBD1	TRBV13	TRBJ1-4	CASSWTGALNEKLFF
TRBD2	TRBV10-3	TRBJ2-3	CAISERRESRDTQYF
TRBD1	TRBV11-2	TRBJ2-7	CASSATRTGGPYEQYF
NA	TRBV27	TRBJ2-5	CASSNPGRRETQYF